These 8 T cell receptor beta chains came from one sample sequenced in a study of response to subunit inactivated influenza vaccine. Using its own MiXCR run on the RT-PCR reads, TCRdb lists one record per CDR3 protein. The data hold a few hundred thousand distinct CDR3 sequences, with 14% observed a single time. Sequencing used PBMCs from blood, obtained 12 days after vaccination. The receptors shown here come from a man between 45 and 60 years old who received an inactivated influenza vaccine.

The sample holds a few counts of this clonotype. V and J are TRBV6-2 or TRBV6-3 and TRBJ1-5; D remains ambiguous. Germline V gene lookup returns CDR1 MNHEY and CDR2 SVGEGT. The CDR3 is made up of 13 amino acids. Trimming took off 0 bases at V and 5 bases at J, with 5 bases between the two ends. The CDR3 DNA reads TGTGCCAGCAGTTACTCTCGGGATCAGCCCCAGCATTTT. Residues: CASSYSRDQPQHF.

This clonotype occurred a few times. The chain employs TRBV12-3 or TRBV12-4 and TRBJ1-3; perhaps TRBD1 as D (6 bases). The CDR3 loop spans 13 amino acids. V was cut by 3 bases and J by 9 bases, with 12 bases left in between. CDR3 nucleotides: TGTGCCAGCAGTTTTGGACAGCGAAGCACCATATATTTT. It yields the protein CASSFGQRSTIYF.

The rearrangement uses TRBV30 and TRBJ2-2; D not resolved. Trimming pared 0 bases from V and 5 bases from J, leaving 4 bases between. This CDR3 is built from 12 residues. Germline V gives CDR1 GTSNPN, CDR2 SVGIG (reference sequence). The CDR3 DNA reads TGTGCCTGGAGTGTGAAGACCGGGGAGCTGTTTTTT. Translation: CAWSVKTGELFF.

This clonotype was detected only a few times. The rearrangement links TRBV11-2 to TRBJ2-7, with a tentative D call TRBD2 (7 bases). V lost 6 bases and J lost 4, with 19 bases in between. The CDR3 consists of 15 residues. Germline V lookup: CDR1 SGHAT, CDR2 FQNNGV. The CDR3 region is CASRERGRGSYEQYF. CDR3 nucleotides: TGTGCCAGCAGAGAGCGGGGCAGGGGATCGTACGAGCAGTACTTC. The full variable domain, with the rest looked up from reference TRBV11-2 and TRBJ2-7, is EAGVAQSPRYKIIEKRQSVAFWCNPISGHATLYWYQQILGQGPKLLIQFQNNGVVDDSQLPKDRFSAERLKGVDSTLKIQPAKLEDSAVYLCASRERGRGSYEQYFGPGTRLTVT.

This clonotype was seen repeatedly, ten times or more. This chain connects TRBV25-1 to TRBJ1-6; no clear D. This CDR3 is built from 14 residues. Germline CDR1 is MGHDK and CDR2 is SYGVNS. V was clipped by 2 bases and J by 10 bases, with 12 bases between them. DNA for the CDR3: TGTGCCAGCAGTGAAGCGGGTTTCGGCTCACCCCTCCACTTT. The encoded protein is CASSEAGFGSPLHF.

This clonotype was picked up a small number of times. V gene TRBV28 combines with J gene TRBJ1-1; D not resolved. The CDR3 covers 12 residues. Trimming shortened V by 6 bases and J by 2 bases, and 7 bases separated the two germline ends. CDR1 MDHEN and CDR2 SYDVKM come from the germline V gene. In DNA form, the CDR3 reads TGTGCCAGCAGGACAAGAAACACTGAAGCTTTCTTT. This codes for CASRTRNTEAFF. The whole variable domain, filled in from reference TRBV28 and TRBJ1-1, reads DVKVTQSSRYLVKRTGEKVFLECVQDMDHENMFWYRQDPGLGLRLIYFSYDVKMKEKGDIPEGYSVSREKKERFSLILESASTNQTSMYLCASRTRNTEAFFGQGTRLTVV.

This clonotype has a handful of counts. The chain uses TRBV4-3 and TRBJ2-3; the match to TRBD2 covers 7 bases. CDR1 is LGHNA, CDR2 YSLEER, per germline. The V segment lost 1 base and the J segment 2 bases; nucleotides outside the gene matches: 3. The CDR3 has 15 residues. This CDR3 is CASSQGGGITDTQYF. In nucleotides, the CDR3 is TGCGCCAGCAGCCAAGGCGGGGGAATCACAGATACGCAGTATTTT.

This clonotype was counted between two and nine times. CDR3 nucleotide sequence: TGCGCCAGCAGCTCGGGACAGAATGAAAAACTGTTTTTT. This encodes CASSSGQNEKLFF. The chain links TRBV5-1 to TRBJ1-4; the match to TRBD1 covers 7 bases. Per the germline V gene, CDR1 is SGHRS and CDR2 is YFSETQ. The V segment lost 3 bases and the J segment 5 bases; nucleotides outside the gene matches: 1. The length of the CDR3 is 13 residues.